These 23 T cell receptor beta chains were sequenced from one sample in a study of blood T cell repertoires in COVID-19. Only in-frame clones appear in the TCRdb table, and some are missing; sequencing was by immunoSEQ multiplex PCR. This repertoire shows 150,000 to 200,000 clones, under 85% found once; its top ten account for 17%. Sequencing used peripheral blood. These TCRs come from a man between 60 and 75 years old with active or convalescent COVID-19.

The V and J genes are TRBV28 and TRBJ1-1; D is unclear. There are 13 residues in the CDR3. Per germline, CDR1 MDHEN and CDR2 SYDVKM. The ends were cut back, 6 bases at V and 5 bases at J, with 13 bases in the middle. The CDR3 DNA reads as TGTGCCAGCAGGTCCTACGAGGGTACTGAAGCTTTCTTT. This translates into CASRSYEGTEAFF.

The rearrangement uses TRBV28 and TRBJ2-3; 8 nucleotides agree with TRBD2. V shed 3 bases and J 2 bases; nucleotides not matched to a gene: 19. The CDR3 extends over 20 amino acids. CDR1 and CDR2 (germline): MDHEN, SYDVKM. This CDR3 is CASSFIPSSRAGAFTDTQYF. DNA of the CDR3: TGTGCCAGCAGTTTTATCCCCTCCTCCCGAGCGGGAGCCTTCACAGATACGCAGTATTTT.

The V and J genes are TRBV5-4 and TRBJ2-3; 12 nucleotides agree with TRBD2. Trimming took 3 bases from V and 0 from J; bases not matched to a gene: 2. The CDR3 length is 16 residues. CDR1 and CDR2 (germline): SGHNT, YYREEE (reference sequence). The chain's CDR3 is CASSSGLAGSTDTQYF. The CDR3 DNA follows: TGTGCCAGCAGCTCCGGACTAGCGGGAAGCACAGATACGCAGTATTTT.

The rearrangement links TRBV19 to TRBJ2-5; TRBD1 might be the D (6 bases). V lost 7 bases to trimming and J lost 4 bases, with 22 bases between them. Per germline, CDR1 LNHDA and CDR2 SQIVND (reference sequence). CDR3 length: 16 residues. CDR3 nucleotides: TGTGCCAGTACCACAGGGAATCTGCCTACGGGAGAGACCCAGTACTTC. It encodes CASTTGNLPTGETQYF.

This clone was detected only once. This chain links TRBV18 with TRBJ2-4, with 7 bases matching TRBD2. V shed 1 base and J 5 bases; nucleotides not matched to a gene: 5. CDR1 is KGHSH and CDR2 is LQKENI in the germline V gene. The CDR3 covers 15 residues. In DNA, the CDR3 is TGTGCCAGCTCACCACGGTTGGGAGGGGAAAACATTCAGTACTTC. It encodes CASSPRLGGENIQYF.

The chain employs TRBV5-1 and TRBJ2-3; 9 bases line up with TRBD2. This CDR3 region has 15 residues. Unmatched junction bases numbered 6, after V lost 5 bases and J lost 2 bases. Looked up from germline, CDR1 is SGHRS and CDR2 is YFSETQ. CDR3: CASRRTSGYTDTQYF. Written as DNA, the CDR3 is TGCGCCAGCAGACGCACTAGCGGGTACACAGATACGCAGTATTTT.

This rearrangement joins TRBV9 to TRBJ1-3, with D possibly being TRBD1 (6 bases). Deletions cut 1 base from V and 0 bases from J, with 26 bases between. Germline V gene lookup returns CDR1 SGDLS and CDR2 YYNGEE. The CDR3 totals 21 residues. The CDR3 DNA is TGTGCCAGCAGCGTAAACCTTCGGGCAGGGGAAGTTGGGTTCTCTGGAAACACCATATATTTT. Its protein is CASSVNLRAGEVGFSGNTIYF.

The gene calls are TRBV3-1 (or the pseudogene TRBV3-2) and TRBJ1-5; D is perhaps TRBD1 (6 bases). Germline CDR1 LGHDT, CDR2 YNNKEL (reference sequence). CDR3 size: 17 residues. The ends were cut back, 1 base at V and 3 bases at J, with 16 bases in the middle. CDR3 DNA: TGTGCCAGCAGCCAAGGGGGGGGGCCAGGAAACAATCAGCCCCAGCATTTT. Residues: CASSQGGGPGNNQPQHF.

The gene calls are TRBV7-9 and TRBJ2-1, with 8 bases aligning to TRBD2. J lost 4 bases, V lost 4 bases, and 12 bases had no gene match. Germline-derived CDR1 and CDR2 are SEHNR and FQNEAQ (reference sequence). The CDR3 consists of 17 residues. CDR3 protein: CASSYLRQRERYNEQFF. CDR3 coding DNA: TGTGCCAGCAGCTACCTCCGGCAGCGGGAGAGGTACAATGAGCAGTTCTTC. Full variable domain (rest looked up from reference TRBV7-9 and TRBJ2-1): DTGVSQNPRHKITKRGQNVTFRCDPISEHNRLYWYRQTLGQGPEFLTYFQNEAQLEKSRLLSDRFSAERPKGSFSTLEIQRTEQGDSAMYLCASSYLRQRERYNEQFFGPGTRLTVL.

The chain recombines TRBV2 with TRBJ2-6; 11 bases align to TRBD1. Looked up from germline, CDR1 is SNHLY and CDR2 is FYNNEI. This CDR3 contains 19 residues. V gave up 6 bases and J gave up 4 bases; unmatched junction bases: 14. CDR3 in amino acids: CASRRPGTGGIPGANVLTF. CDR3 nucleotides: TGTGCCAGCAGGAGACCCGGGACAGGGGGAATCCCCGGGGCCAACGTCCTGACTTTC.

The rearrangement links TRBV7-3 to TRBJ2-3, with 13 bases matching TRBD2. The J segment lost 2 bases and the V segment lost 4 bases, leaving 3 bases of the junction unmatched. The CDR3 sequence is 16 residues long. The germline V gene encodes CDR1 SGHTA and CDR2 FQGTGA. The CDR3 is CASSSGLAGTTDTQYF. In DNA, the CDR3 is TGTGCCAGCAGCTCGGGACTAGCGGGGACCACAGATACGCAGTATTTT.

This sequence joins TRBV7-2 and TRBJ2-1; 7 positions agree with TRBD2. Trimming cost V 2 bases and J 10 bases; bases outside gene matches: 14. Germline CDR1 SGHTA, CDR2 FQGNSA. There are 16 residues in the CDR3. CDR3 nucleotides: TGTGCCAGCAGCTTAACGGGGAGGGCCGGAAATGTCGAGCAGTTCTTC. Protein sequence: CASSLTGRAGNVEQFF.

The genes are TRBV5-1 and TRBJ1-1; 12 bases match TRBD1. This CDR3 has 14 amino acids. V was clipped by 4 bases and J by 4 bases; unmatched bases: 2. The germline V gene has CDR1 SGHRS and CDR2 YFSETQ. The CDR3 loop is CASSRDRGLTEAFF. The CDR3 DNA reads TGCGCCAGCAGCAGGGACAGGGGGCTCACTGAAGCTTTCTTT.

The V gene is TRBV6-2 or TRBV6-3, the J gene TRBJ2-7; possibly TRBD1 for D (6 bases). V lost 0 bases to trimming and J lost 0 bases, with 12 bases between them. The CDR3 contains 16 residues. Germline V gene data show CDR1 as MNHEY and CDR2 as SVGEGT. This CDR3 is CASSYSPGAHSYEQYF. Written as DNA, the CDR3 is TGTGCCAGCAGTTACTCGCCAGGGGCCCACTCCTACGAGCAGTACTTC.

This clone was seen ten or more times. The gene calls are TRBV29-1 and TRBJ2-7; tentatively, D is TRBD1 (6 bases). Trimming cost V 6 bases and J 1 base, with 13 bases left between them. The CDR3 loop spans 13 amino acids. Germline lookup yields CDR1 SQVTM and CDR2 ANQGSEA. The CDR3 reads CSVGQRASYEQYF. Written as DNA, the CDR3 is TGCAGCGTAGGACAGCGAGCATCCTACGAGCAGTACTTC.

CDR3 protein: CAISALQGGDGYTF. In DNA form, the CDR3 reads TGTGCCATCAGTGCTTTACAGGGGGGGGATGGCTACACCTTC. The genes are TRBV10-3 and TRBJ1-2; TRBD1 agrees at 8 bases. The germline gives CDR1 ENHRY, CDR2 SYGVKD. Trimming at V came to 4 bases and at J to 6 bases, leaving 7 bases not matched to a gene. The length of the CDR3 is 14 residues.

The chain combines TRBV5-1 with TRBJ2-7; TRBD1 matches 9 bases. CDR1 and CDR2 from the germline V gene are SGHRS and YFSETQ. The trim removed 4 bases at V and 5 bases at J, leaving 7 bases unmatched. CDR3 length: 14 amino acids. CDR3 sequence: CASSLPGQGNEQYF. CDR3 DNA: TGCGCCAGCAGCCTGCCGGGACAGGGAAACGAGCAGTACTTC.

This chain uses TRBV6-2 or TRBV6-3 with TRBJ1-1, with D perhaps TRBD1 (5 bases). Trimming pared 6 bases from V and 3 bases from J, leaving 14 bases between. Germline V lookup: CDR1 MNHEY, CDR2 SVGEGT. The CDR3 sequence is 14 residues long. CDR3 in amino acids: CASSDRGGDTEAFF. DNA of the CDR3: TGTGCCAGCAGCGACCGGGGGGGAGACACTGAAGCTTTCTTT.

The chain joins TRBV5-1 to TRBJ2-7, with unresolved D. Between the trimmed V and J ends, which lost 2 bases and 2 bases, there was a span of 11 bases. The CDR3 runs to 14 residues. The germline CDR1 and CDR2 sequences are SGHRS and YFSETQ. CDR3 sequence reads: CASSFGLKAYEQYF. Written as DNA, the CDR3 is TGCGCCAGCAGCTTTGGGCTTAAGGCCTACGAGCAGTACTTC.

This clone occurred many times. This rearrangement joins TRBV2 to TRBJ1-5; the D gene is possibly TRBD1 (6 bases). Trimming pared 5 bases from V and 1 base from J, leaving 18 bases between. The CDR3 is 17 residues long. Germline assignment: CDR1 SNHLY and CDR2 FYNNEI. The CDR3, as DNA: TGTGCCAGCAGTAGAGGATGGATTCAGGGGAGCAATCAGCCCCAGCATTTT. It is translated as CASSRGWIQGSNQPQHF.

This clone was observed a handful of times. The V gene is TRBV5-1, the J gene TRBJ2-5; a possible D gene is TRBD1 (6 bases). CDR1 is SGHRS and CDR2 is YFSETQ in the germline V gene. The CDR3 extends over 14 amino acids. Trimming cost V 4 bases and J 5 bases, with 15 bases left between them. In DNA, the CDR3 is TGCGCCAGCAGCCCAGGGACAACGCACGAGACCCAGTACTTC. Amino acid sequence: CASSPGTTHETQYF.

The genes are TRBV5-1 and TRBJ2-7; weak D call: TRBD2 (6 bases). The CDR3 has 16 amino acids. Trimming took 4 bases from V and 3 from J, leaving 20 bases between them. Germline V gives CDR1 SGHRS, CDR2 YFSETQ. The CDR3, as DNA: TGCGCCAGCAGCCCAGGACTGCGTACGGGGGTCTACGAGCAGTACTTC. Translating gives CASSPGLRTGVYEQYF.

The chain recombines TRBV2 with TRBJ2-1; D possibly corresponds to TRBD2 (7 bases). Germline CDR1 and CDR2: SNHLY and FYNNEI. V was pared by 8 bases and J by 9 bases, with 17 bases between. The length of the CDR3 is 13 residues. The CDR3: CASLRGGISEQFF. CDR3 nucleotide sequence: TGTGCCAGCTTAAGGGGGGGGATTAGTGAGCAGTTCTTC.